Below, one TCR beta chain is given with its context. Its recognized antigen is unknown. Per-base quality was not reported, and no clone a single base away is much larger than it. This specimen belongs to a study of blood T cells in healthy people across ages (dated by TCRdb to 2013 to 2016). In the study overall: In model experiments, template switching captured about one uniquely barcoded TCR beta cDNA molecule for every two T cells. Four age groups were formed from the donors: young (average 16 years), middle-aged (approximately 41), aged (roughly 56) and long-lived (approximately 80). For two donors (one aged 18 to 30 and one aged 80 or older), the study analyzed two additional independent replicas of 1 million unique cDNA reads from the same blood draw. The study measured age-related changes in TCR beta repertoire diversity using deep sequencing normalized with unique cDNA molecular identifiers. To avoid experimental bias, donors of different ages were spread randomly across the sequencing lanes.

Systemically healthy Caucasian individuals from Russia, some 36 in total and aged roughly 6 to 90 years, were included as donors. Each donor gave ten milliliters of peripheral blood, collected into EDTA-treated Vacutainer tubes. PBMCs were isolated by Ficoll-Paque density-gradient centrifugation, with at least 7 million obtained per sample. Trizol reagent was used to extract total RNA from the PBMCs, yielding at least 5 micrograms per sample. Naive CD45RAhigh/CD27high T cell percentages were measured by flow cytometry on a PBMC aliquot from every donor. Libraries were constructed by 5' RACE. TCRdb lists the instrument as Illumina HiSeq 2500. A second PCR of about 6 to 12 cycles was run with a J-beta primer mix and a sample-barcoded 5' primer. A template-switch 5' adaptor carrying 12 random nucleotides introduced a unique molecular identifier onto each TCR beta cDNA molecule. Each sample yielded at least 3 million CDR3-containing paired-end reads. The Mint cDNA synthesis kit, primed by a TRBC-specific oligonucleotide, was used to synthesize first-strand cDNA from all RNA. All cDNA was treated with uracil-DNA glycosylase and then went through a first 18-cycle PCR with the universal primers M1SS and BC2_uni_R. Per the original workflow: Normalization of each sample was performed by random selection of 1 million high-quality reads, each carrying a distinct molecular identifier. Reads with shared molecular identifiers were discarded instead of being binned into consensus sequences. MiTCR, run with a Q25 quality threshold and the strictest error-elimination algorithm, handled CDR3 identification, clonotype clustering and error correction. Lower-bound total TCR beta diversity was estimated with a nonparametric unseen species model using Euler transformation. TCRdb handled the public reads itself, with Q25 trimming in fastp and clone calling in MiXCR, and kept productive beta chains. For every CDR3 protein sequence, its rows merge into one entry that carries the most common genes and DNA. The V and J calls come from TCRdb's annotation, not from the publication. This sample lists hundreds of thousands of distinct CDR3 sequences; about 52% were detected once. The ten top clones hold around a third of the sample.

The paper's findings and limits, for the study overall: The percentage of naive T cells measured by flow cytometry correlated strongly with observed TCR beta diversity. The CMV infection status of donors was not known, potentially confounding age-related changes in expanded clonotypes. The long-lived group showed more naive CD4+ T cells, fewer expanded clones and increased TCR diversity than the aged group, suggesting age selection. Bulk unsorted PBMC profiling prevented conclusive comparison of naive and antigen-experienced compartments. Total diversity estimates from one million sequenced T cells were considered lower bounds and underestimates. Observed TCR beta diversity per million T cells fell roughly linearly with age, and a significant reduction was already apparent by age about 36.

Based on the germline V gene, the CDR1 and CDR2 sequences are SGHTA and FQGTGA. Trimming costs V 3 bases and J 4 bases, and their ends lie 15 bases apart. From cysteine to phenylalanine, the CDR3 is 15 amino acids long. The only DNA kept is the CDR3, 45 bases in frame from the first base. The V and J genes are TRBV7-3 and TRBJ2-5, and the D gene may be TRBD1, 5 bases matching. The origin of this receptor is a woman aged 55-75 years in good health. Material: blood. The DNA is TGTGCCAGCAGCTTTATAAGCAGGGTTGGAGAGACCCAGTACTTC. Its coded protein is CASSFISRVGETQYF.